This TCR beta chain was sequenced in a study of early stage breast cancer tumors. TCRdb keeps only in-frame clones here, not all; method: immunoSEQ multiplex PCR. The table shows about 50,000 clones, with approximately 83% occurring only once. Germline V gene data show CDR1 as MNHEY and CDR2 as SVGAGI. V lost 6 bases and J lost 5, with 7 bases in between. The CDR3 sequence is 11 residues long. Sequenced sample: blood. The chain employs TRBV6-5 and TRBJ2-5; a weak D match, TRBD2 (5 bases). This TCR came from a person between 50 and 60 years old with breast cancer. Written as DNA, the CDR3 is TGTGCCAGCAGCTCGGGGGAGACCCAGTACTTC. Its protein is CASSSGETQYF.